This record looks at one T cell receptor (beta chain) sequence and its context. The antigen is not known. The data were taken from a study of PD-1 blockade in classical Hodgkin lymphoma. Study-wide results and limits: Reasons behind the repertoire differences stay unclear, perhaps disease activity or earlier therapy. Newly diagnosed patients were reported to exhibit reduced baseline TCR diversity relative to healthy donors.

All trial patients relapsed after autologous stem cell transplantation. Assay: immunoSEQ multiplex PCR; the TCRdb copy retains only in-frame clones and omits some. This repertoire shows 60,000 or so clones, more than 90% found once; its top ten account for 9.7%. The V segment lost 0 bases and the J segment 6 bases; nucleotides outside the gene matches: 5. Per germline, CDR1 MNHNS and CDR2 SASEGT. CDR3 length: 15 amino acids. This receptor was obtained from a human donor with classical Hodgkin lymphoma. Sequencing was performed on peripheral blood mononuclear cells (PBMCs), taken at baseline. The genes are TRBV6-1 and TRBJ2-7, with 10 bases identical to TRBD1. The CDR3 sequence is CASSEAPGTGVEQYF. CDR3 DNA: TGTGCCAGCAGTGAAGCCCCGGGGACAGGGGTCGAGCAGTACTTC.